Presented here are 24 T cell receptor beta chains from one specimen sequenced in a study of blood T cell repertoires in COVID-19. Method: immunoSEQ multiplex PCR; TCRdb's copy keeps in-frame clones and lacks some. The sample has around 210,000 clones, 70% to 90% seen once. Sequenced sample: peripheral blood. Every receptor here comes from a man aged 55-75 years with COVID-19, enrolled during active disease.

This clone was counted a single time. For the CDR3, the DNA is TGTGCCAGCAGCGGGGGCTGGGGCTTGGACACTGAAGCTTTCTTT. It is translated as CASSGGWGLDTEAFF. The chain links TRBV5-4 to TRBJ1-1, with TRBD1 as a possible D gene (6 bases). This CDR3 region has 15 residues. V lost 4 bases, J lost 3 bases, and 16 bases lay in between. The germline CDR1 and CDR2 sequences are SGHNT and YYREEE (reference sequence).

The rearrangement links TRBV4-1 to TRBJ1-2, with 10 nucleotides matching TRBD1. The CDR3 is 15 residues long. With 0 bases clipped from V and 12 bases from J, the junction kept 10 bases outside the gene matches. Germline loops: CDR1 MGHRA, CDR2 YSYEKL. Written as DNA, the CDR3 is TGCGCCAGCAGCCAAGACGGGCGGACAGGGGGGGACCACACCTTC. Translation gives CASSQDGRTGGDHTF.

The V gene is TRBV6-5, the J gene TRBJ1-4; possible D gene TRBD1, 6 bases. Trimming removed 6 bases at V and 5 bases at J, with 10 bases between. Per germline, CDR1 MNHEY and CDR2 SVGAGI. This CDR3 has 13 residues. CDR3 bases: TGTGCCAGCAGGGACAGCTTAAATGAAAAACTGTTTTTT. Its protein product is CASRDSLNEKLFF.

The gene calls are TRBV13 and TRBJ2-1; 11 bases line up with TRBD1. V dropped 8 bases and J dropped 6; count of bases not matched to a gene: 3. The CDR3 contains 13 residues. Germline V gives CDR1 PRHDT, CDR2 FYEKMQ (reference sequence). The CDR3 DNA sequence: TGTGCCAGCGGGGACAGGGGGAGCAATGAGCAGTTCTTC. Translation: CASGDRGSNEQFF.

This clone was detected only a few times. V usage is TRBV9 and J usage is TRBJ1-2; D possibly corresponds to TRBD1 (6 bases). Germline V gene lookup returns CDR1 SGDLS and CDR2 YYNGEE. This CDR3 spans 15 amino acids. The V end was cut by 6 bases, the J end by 2 bases, with 17 bases between. The CDR3 bases are TGTGCCAGCACCTTAGGGGTGGGGGCAAACTATGGCTACACCTTC. Its translation: CASTLGVGANYGYTF.

The V and J genes are TRBV12-3 or TRBV12-4 and TRBJ1-5; D possibly corresponds to TRBD1 (5 bases). The germline V and J ends were trimmed by 3 bases and 4 bases, with 7 bases remaining between them. This CDR3 has 13 residues. DNA of the CDR3: TGTGCCAGCAGTTTCAGACAGAATCAGCCCCAGCATTTT. Its translation is CASSFRQNQPQHF.

The chain couples TRBV7-6 to TRBJ1-1; D is undetermined. The V gene lost 1 base and the J gene lost 12 bases, with 12 bases spanning the gap. The CDR3 length is 12 residues. Germline V gene lookup returns CDR1 SGHVS and CDR2 FNYEAQ. The DNA of the CDR3 is TGTGCCAGCAGCTTAGACGGGAAGCAGACTTTCTTT. This codes for CASSLDGKQTFF.

V and J are TRBV5-4 and TRBJ1-2; D is possibly TRBD1 (6 bases). Germline values: CDR1 SGHNT, CDR2 YYREEE (reference sequence). The CDR3 consists of 15 residues. V dropped 3 bases and J dropped 4 bases, with 16 bases sitting between them. The CDR3 sequence: CASSCRTEKCYGYTF. CDR3 sequence (DNA): TGTGCCAGCAGCTGCCGGACAGAGAAATGCTATGGCTACACCTTC. The full variable domain, in which reference TRBV5-4 and TRBJ1-2 provide the parts outside the CDR3, is ETGVTQSPTHLIKTRGQQVTLRCSSQSGHNTVSWYQQALGQGPQFIFQYYREEENGRGNFPPRFSGLQFPNYSSELNVNALELDDSALYLCASSCRTEKCYGYTFGSGTRLTVV.

This clone has just one count. The J gene is TRBJ2-5, the V gene TRBV5-1; D uncertain. CDR1 SGHRS and CDR2 YFSETQ come from the germline V gene. V shed 2 bases and J shed 3 bases, with 5 bases lying between them. This CDR3 spans 12 amino acids. Written as DNA, the CDR3 is TGCGCCAGCAGCTTCGAGGAAGAGACCCAGTACTTC. Protein sequence: CASSFEEETQYF.

The J gene is TRBJ2-2, the V gene TRBV5-4, with TRBD1 as a possible D gene (5 bases). Germline loops: CDR1 SGHNT, CDR2 YYREEE (reference sequence). The CDR3 extends over 13 amino acids. V was trimmed by 5 bases and J by 6 bases, leaving 11 bases between them. The CDR3 reads CASRETTAGELFF. CDR3 nucleotide sequence: TGTGCCAGCAGGGAAACGACAGCCGGGGAGCTGTTTTTT. The full variable domain, in which reference TRBV5-4 and TRBJ2-2 provide the parts outside the CDR3, is ETGVTQSPTHLIKTRGQQVTLRCSSQSGHNTVSWYQQALGQGPQFIFQYYREEENGRGNFPPRFSGLQFPNYSSELNVNALELDDSALYLCASRETTAGELFFGEGSRLTVL.

V usage is TRBV4-3 and J usage is TRBJ1-1, with D possibly TRBD1 on 5 matching bases. There are 14 residues in the CDR3. Germline CDR1 is LGHNA and CDR2 is YSLEER. V lost 1 base to trimming and J lost 6 bases, with 12 bases between them. CDR3 sequence (DNA): TGCGCCAGCAGCCAAGGGGGCTCGGCCTCTGAAGCTTTCTTT. Translated, it gives CASSQGGSASEAFF.

The rearrangement joins TRBV10-3 to TRBJ1-1; tentatively, D is TRBD1 (5 bases). In germline, CDR1 is ENHRY, CDR2 SYGVKD. V shed 3 bases and J shed 1 base, with 12 bases lying between them. The CDR3 has 15 amino acids. In DNA, the CDR3 is TGTGCCATCAGTGAAGCAGGGTTCACGAACACTGAAGCTTTCTTT. This translates into CAISEAGFTNTEAFF.

The chain has TRBV27 and TRBJ1-1; D might be TRBD1 (6 bases). There are 15 residues in the CDR3. The V and J ends lost 6 bases and 4 bases respectively, with 18 bases between them. Per the germline V gene, CDR1 is MNHEY and CDR2 is SMNVEV (reference sequence). In DNA form, the CDR3 reads TGTGCCAGCAGCCCTCAGGGGACCCGGGGCACTGAAGCTTTCTTT. Its protein is CASSPQGTRGTEAFF.

J is TRBJ1-6 and V is TRBV2; 12 positions match TRBD1. The V gene end was trimmed by 7 bases and the J gene end by 10 bases; junction bases not matched to a gene: 5. Per the germline V gene, CDR1 is SNHLY and CDR2 is FYNNEI. The CDR3 runs 14 residues. Here the CDR3 reads CASKGTGGLSPLHF. CDR3 in DNA: TGTGCCAGCAAAGGGACAGGGGGCTTGTCACCCCTCCACTTT. The full variable domain, its missing parts supplied by reference TRBV2 and TRBJ1-6, is EPEVTQTPSHQVTQMGQEVILRCVPISNHLYFYWYRQILGQKVEFLVSFYNNEISEKSEIFDDQFSVERPDGSNFTLKIRSTKLEDSAMYFCASKGTGGLSPLHFGNGTRLTVT.

The chain joins TRBV7-2 to TRBJ2-5; 7 bases fit TRBD2. The CDR3 is 15 residues long. V trimming: 5 bases; J trimming: 5 bases; junction bases outside the gene matches: 11. Germline values: CDR1 SGHTA, CDR2 FQGNSA. The CDR3 spells CASSPQGRERETQYF. The CDR3 DNA reads as TGTGCCAGCAGCCCACAAGGGAGGGAACGGGAGACCCAGTACTTC. The full variable domain, in which reference TRBV7-2 and TRBJ2-5 provide the parts outside the CDR3, is GAGVSQSPSNKVTEKGKDVELRCDPISGHTALYWYRQSLGQGLEFLIYFQGNSAPDKSGLPSDRFSAERTGGSVSTLTIQRTQQEDSAVYLCASSPQGRERETQYFGPGTRLLVL.

CDR3 protein: CASSWLSPPTGGRFGEKLFF. DNA of the CDR3: TGTGCCAGCAGCTGGCTCTCCCCCCCGACAGGGGGCAGATTTGGTGAAAAACTGTTTTTT. V is TRBV7-7 and J is TRBJ1-4; TRBD1 agrees at 10 bases. Trimming cost V 4 bases and J 7 bases; bases outside gene matches: 21. Germline CDR1 reads SSHAT; CDR2 reads FNYEAQ (reference sequence). The CDR3 contains 20 residues.

V usage is TRBV12-5 and J usage is TRBJ2-2; TRBD1 aligns across 9 bases. The CDR3 totals 17 residues. The ends lost 2 bases at V and 9 bases at J; junction bases unmatched: 13. From germline, CDR1 is LGHNT and CDR2 FRNRAP. The CDR3 DNA reads as TGTGCTAGTGGTTTGTTCTCCGGGACAGGGTCGGGAAGGGAGCTGTTTTTT. Its protein product is CASGLFSGTGSGRELFF.

The rearrangement uses TRBV30 and TRBJ2-2; D is perhaps TRBD1 (6 bases). CDR1 GTSNPN and CDR2 SVGIG come from the germline V gene (reference sequence). This CDR3 region has 15 residues. The V gene lost 0 bases and the J gene lost 4 bases, with 12 bases spanning the gap. CDR3 sequence: CAWSVLGAGTGELFF. DNA for the CDR3: TGTGCCTGGAGTGTACTGGGGGCAGGCACCGGGGAGCTGTTTTTT.

This rearrangement joins TRBV4-1 to TRBJ1-3, with D possibly TRBD1 on 5 matching bases. The V end was cut by 0 bases, the J end by 0 bases, with 9 bases between. Germline lookup yields CDR1 MGHRA and CDR2 YSYEKL. There are 16 residues in the CDR3. In nucleotides, the CDR3 is TGCGCCAGCAGCCAAGAGGGGCAACTCTCTGGAAACACCATATATTTT. It translates to CASSQEGQLSGNTIYF.

The chain employs TRBV2 and TRBJ1-3; possibly TRBD1 for D (5 bases). V lost 6 bases, J lost 0 bases, and 12 bases lay in between. From germline, CDR1 is SNHLY and CDR2 FYNNEI. The CDR3 contains 15 residues. The CDR3: CASRAYRNSGNTIYF. Written as DNA, the CDR3 is TGTGCCAGCAGAGCCTACAGGAACTCTGGAAACACCATATATTTT.

The chain has TRBV27 and TRBJ2-3; D possibly corresponds to TRBD1 (6 bases). The CDR3 contains 16 residues. The germline V and J ends were trimmed by 6 bases and 1 base, with 17 bases remaining between them. CDR1 and CDR2 from the germline V gene are MNHEY and SMNVEV (reference sequence). This chain's CDR3 is CASSRGRGRGTDTQYF. CDR3 nucleotides: TGTGCCAGCAGCCGGGGCAGGGGACGGGGCACAGATACGCAGTATTTT.

CDR3 DNA: TGTGCCAGCAGCTTGGTTGCTAGTGGGGTAGGGGGTGCAGATACGCAGTATTTT. It translates to CASSLVASGVGGADTQYF. The rearrangement uses TRBV5-4 and TRBJ2-3; tentatively, D is TRBD1 (6 bases). Trimming stripped 0 bases from V and 4 bases from J, with 21 bases between. Germline V lookup: CDR1 SGHNT, CDR2 YYREEE (reference sequence). The CDR3 totals 18 residues. The entire variable domain, with the rest obtained from reference TRBV5-4 and TRBJ2-3, is as follows: ETGVTQSPTHLIKTRGQQVTLRCSSQSGHNTVSWYQQALGQGPQFIFQYYREEENGRGNFPPRFSGLQFPNYSSELNVNALELDDSALYLCASSLVASGVGGADTQYFGPGTRLTVL.

The chain couples TRBV7-3 to TRBJ2-2, with 8 bases identical to TRBD2. The V gene's germline CDR1 is SGHTA and CDR2 FQGTGA. V shed 6 bases, J shed 2 bases, and the junction held 5 bases outside the gene matches. This CDR3 is built from 15 residues. CDR3 nucleotides: TGTGCCAGCAGTGGGACTAGTTCCAACACCGGGGAGCTGTTTTTT. This codes for CASSGTSSNTGELFF.

In its sample, this clone was seen a few times. V gene TRBV3-1 (or the pseudogene TRBV3-2) combines with J gene TRBJ1-6, with D hard to call. Between the trimmed V and J ends, which lost 4 bases and 12 bases, there was a span of 16 bases. Germline CDR1 reads LGHDT; CDR2 reads YNNKEL (reference sequence). This CDR3 has 14 residues. CDR3 DNA: TGTGCCAGCAGCCCCGAGACCCAAGGGAGACCCCTCCACTTT. Protein: CASSPETQGRPLHF.